This T cell receptor beta chain was identified in a study of response to subunit inactivated influenza vaccine. Study conclusions and caveats: New T cells are recruited in small numbers by each seasonal influenza vaccination, according to the authors' suggestion.

Germline V CDR1 and CDR2: LGHNA, YNFKEQ. Trimming took 3 bases from V and 4 from J, leaving 15 bases between them. The CDR3 is made up of 16 amino acids. Each CDR3 protein gets one entry after TCRdb re-called the RT-PCR reads with MiXCR. The sample has under 200,000 distinct CDR3 sequences, about 11% seen once; the top ten hold around 35%. This clonotype was counted ten times or more. Its specificity is not known. The sample here was CD8+ T cells sorted from PBMCs, taken less than 25 months after vaccination. This TCR came from a man between 50 and 75 years old who received an inactivated influenza vaccine. This chain connects TRBV4-2 to TRBJ1-4, with D perhaps TRBD1 (6 bases). CDR3 coding DNA: TGTGCCAGCAGCCAGGACTGGACAGCTGTTAATGAAAAACTGTTTTTT. It yields the protein CASSQDWTAVNEKLFF.